Given below is one T cell receptor (beta chain) in context. What it recognizes is unknown. This sample is part of a study of shared clonotypes between healthy human individuals. In the study overall: Each donor's CD4 naive and CD4 memory cells filled three plates apiece, CD8 naive two, and CD8 memory one. Study outcomes and limitations: Non-shared clonotypes displayed generation probabilities falling below those of clonotypes present in all four donors.

CDR1 is SGHRS, CDR2 YFSETQ, per germline. The germline V and J ends were trimmed by 5 bases and 1 base, with 10 bases remaining between them. CDR3 size: 15 residues. Data came from immunoSEQ multiplex PCR; TCRdb stores just in-frame clones and leaves some out. This table has 550,000 to 700,000 clones, about 80% appearing once. Source material: memory CD4+ T cells sorted from blood. Subset in this sample: CD45RA-negative fraction. This chain joins TRBV5-1 and TRBJ2-6; D call uncertain. This sequence originates from a young woman in good health. The CDR3 region is CASSFEQSGANVLTF. The CDR3 DNA sequence: TGCGCCAGCAGTTTTGAACAATCTGGGGCCAACGTCCTGACTTTC.